Listed here are 10 T cell receptor beta chains from one sample, sequenced in a study of sequential checkpoint blockade in melanoma (dated by TCRdb to between 2018 and 2021). This specimen's treatment or condition label, interpreted: randomized to nivolumab then ipilimumab (arm A) or the reverse (arm B). To prepare the library, the immunoSEQ multiplex PCR assay was applied. The table comes from immuneACCESS by way of TCRdb, which keeps in-frame sequences with V and J called. Part of the clones is missing from these tables; in studies checked, under half for an unresolved V gene and the rest for unknown reasons. The sample table contains about 19,000 clones; only one count was recorded for 26% of them. The ten largest clones add up to roughly 7.2% of the sample. This specimen was tumor tissue (inferred from file names), taken from a patient given nivolumab and ipilimumab in sequence. The receptors come from a human donor with melanoma.

The chain carries TRBV29-1 and TRBJ2-3, with D possibly TRBD2 on 6 matching bases. Germline CDR1 is SQVTM and CDR2 is ANQGSEA. Trimming pared 1 base from V and 8 bases from J, leaving 10 bases between. The CDR3 covers 12 residues. CDR3 DNA: TGCAGCGTTGAAGGGGGGGACCGTACGCAGTATTTT. Protein product: CSVEGGDRTQYF.

This clone was found many times. The chain links TRBV11-3 to TRBJ1-1; TRBD1 might be the D (5 bases). The CDR3 is 15 amino acids. Per germline, CDR1 SGHNT and CDR2 YENEEA. V lost 6 bases and J 1 base, leaving 15 bases between the germline ends. CDR3 sequence (DNA): TGTGCCAGCAGGGAGGGGATGGCGGCGAACACTGAAGCTTTCTTT. It encodes CASREGMAANTEAFF.

The chain employs TRBV6-8 and TRBJ2-2; TRBD1 is a possible D gene (6 bases). Trimming removed 5 bases at V and 1 base at J, with 8 bases between. The CDR3 runs to 14 residues. Germline V gene data show CDR1 as MNHGY and CDR2 as SAAAGT. CDR3 sequence reads: CASSGTLNTGELFF. DNA for the CDR3: TGTGCCAGCAGTGGGACACTGAACACCGGGGAGCTGTTTTTT.

This clone was recorded many times. The genes are TRBV7-5 and TRBJ1-5; TRBD1, the D gene given by the table, was not confirmed from the DNA. TRBV7-5 is assigned pseudogene status. The CDR3 has 15 residues. Here the CDR3 reads CASSFGTNSNQPQHF. Here the CDR3 DNA reads TGTGCCAGCAGCTTCGGGACAAACAGCAATCAGCCCCAGCATTTT.

There are many counts of this clone. The chain combines TRBV11-3 with TRBJ2-5, with 7 bases matching TRBD2. Germline V gene data show CDR1 as SGHNT and CDR2 as YENEEA. The CDR3 is made up of 14 amino acids. The J segment lost 5 bases and the V segment lost 5 bases, leaving 8 bases of the junction unmatched. The DNA of the CDR3 is TGTGCCAGCAGCCGAGCGGGGAATTCGGAGACCCAGTACTTC. It encodes CASSRAGNSETQYF.

The chain employs TRBV19 and TRBJ2-1; 7 bases are a match to TRBD1. In germline, CDR1 is LNHDA, CDR2 SQIVND (reference sequence). Unmatched junction bases numbered 8, after V lost 5 bases and J lost 13 bases. CDR3 length: 12 amino acids. CDR3 nucleotides: TGTGCCAGTAGTGTCGACAGGGCTTTACAGTTCTTC. Protein sequence: CASSVDRALQFF. Full variable domain (rest looked up from reference TRBV19 and TRBJ2-1): DGGITQSPKYLFRKEGQNVTLSCEQNLNHDAMYWYRQDPGQGLRLIYYSQIVNDFQKGDIAEGYSVSREKKESFPLTVTSAQKNPTAFYLCASSVDRALQFFGPGTRLTVL.

This clone appeared a single time. The chain recombines TRBV14 with TRBJ2-7; tentatively, D is TRBD1 or TRBD2 (5 bases each). The CDR3 is 15 residues long. Germline-derived CDR1 and CDR2 are SGHDN and FVKESK. The ends were cut back, 6 bases at V and 2 bases at J, with 17 bases in the middle. The CDR3 loop reads CASSQFRDGPYEQYF. CDR3 nucleotide sequence: TGTGCCAGCAGTCAATTCCGGGACGGCCCCTACGAGCAGTACTTC.

This chain links TRBV28 with TRBJ2-5; 8 nucleotides agree with TRBD2. The germline gives CDR1 MDHEN, CDR2 SYDVKM. V dropped 7 bases and J dropped 2; count of bases not matched to a gene: 9. The CDR3 length is 15 residues. CDR3 DNA: TGTGCCAGCACCACGGCACTAGCGGAGCAAGAGACCCAGTACTTC. Translating gives CASTTALAEQETQYF.

This clone was detected many times. The rearrangement joins TRBV11-3 to TRBJ2-5; D uncertain. The CDR3 is made up of 14 amino acids. Between the trimmed V and J ends, which lost 5 bases and 1 base, there was a span of 11 bases. Germline V CDR1 and CDR2: SGHNT, YENEEA. The CDR3 DNA follows: TGTGCCAGCAGCGCCCAGTTATCCCAAGAGACCCAGTACTTC. This codes for CASSAQLSQETQYF.

There are a few counts of this clone. As DNA, the CDR3 is TGTGCCAGCAGCACACAGAGGAGCTCCTATAATTCACCCCTCCACTTT. Its protein is CASSTQRSSYNSPLHF. The chain uses TRBV7-6 and TRBJ1-6; D uncertain. Trimming took off 5 bases at V and 0 bases at J, with 11 bases between the two ends. The CDR3 is 16 residues long. Germline V gives CDR1 SGHVS, CDR2 FNYEAQ.